Following are 28 T cell receptor beta chains from one sample sequenced in a study of T-cell reconstitution after alpha-beta-depleted transplantation in children. The TCRbeta library was prepared with unique molecular identifiers. TCRdb reprocessed the PCR reads with MiXCR, giving one entry per CDR3 protein. This sample has more than 200,000 distinct CDR3 sequences, with 20% to 30% found just once. This specimen was PBMCs, taken before TCRalphabeta/CD19-depleted stem cell transplant. The receptors here all came from a girl aged 2 to 9 with Fanconi anemia, due to receive a stem cell transplant.

The V gene is TRBV28, the J gene TRBJ2-7; tentative D call: TRBD1 (5 bases). This CDR3 has 11 residues. V lost 4 bases, J lost 6 bases, and 7 bases lay in between. Looked up from germline, CDR1 is MDHEN and CDR2 is SYDVKM. DNA of the CDR3: TGTGCCAGCAGTTCAGGGCGCGAGCAGTACTTC. Translated: CASSSGREQYF. Looking up the rest from reference TRBV28 and TRBJ2-7 gives the full variable domain: DVKVTQSSRYLVKRTGEKVFLECVQDMDHENMFWYRQDPGLGLRLIYFSYDVKMKEKGDIPEGYSVSREKKERFSLILESASTNQTSMYLCASSSGREQYFGPGTRLTVT.

Details on this clonotype: One junction end disagrees with the germline gene, perhaps due to a read error. The chain combines TRBV11-2 with TRBJ2-1; no firm D call. Germline CDR1 SGHAT, CDR2 FQNNGV. This CDR3 has 11 residues. The CDR3 is CASSLDGVQFF. CDR3 DNA sequence: TGTGCCAGCAGCCTAGATGGGGTGCAGTTCTTC.

This clonotype has at least ten counts. This rearrangement joins TRBV29-1 to TRBJ2-7; D is perhaps TRBD2 (6 bases). Germline CDR1 is SQVTM and CDR2 is ANQGSEA. V dropped 6 bases and J dropped 7 bases, with 19 bases sitting between them. CDR3 length: 13 amino acids. CDR3 sequence: CSVISGSTGEQYF. The CDR3 DNA follows: TGCAGCGTCATTAGCGGTTCAACTGGGGAGCAGTACTTC.

This clonotype was detected ten times or more. The rearrangement joins TRBV12-3 or TRBV12-4 to TRBJ2-2; TRBD2 aligns across 12 bases. V lost 4 bases and J lost 4; bases outside the gene matches: 4. The CDR3 is 16 amino acids. Written as DNA, the CDR3 is TGTGCCAGCAGTTGGGCTAGCGGGAGGGCCACCGGGGAGCTGTTTTTT. Translation gives CASSWASGRATGELFF.

This clonotype was counted many times. V usage is TRBV6-5 and J usage is TRBJ2-7, with D perhaps given as TRBD1 or TRBD2 (6 bases each). CDR3 length: 14 residues. The germline V and J ends were trimmed by 0 bases and 4 bases, with 10 bases remaining between them. Germline V gene data show CDR1 as MNHEY and CDR2 as SVGAGI. The CDR3 sequence is CASSYSGGVYEQYF. The CDR3 DNA is TGTGCCAGCAGTTACTCGGGGGGCGTTTACGAGCAGTACTTC.

CDR3: CASTPVVAGDYGYTF. The CDR3 DNA reads TGTGCCAGCACCCCAGTTGTCGCAGGGGATTATGGCTACACCTTC. The chain recombines TRBV4-2 with TRBJ1-2, with D tentatively TRBD1 (6 bases). Germline V CDR1 and CDR2: LGHNA, YNFKEQ. The CDR3 spans 15 residues. The V end was cut by 7 bases, the J end by 5 bases, with 20 bases between.

V is TRBV20-1 and J is TRBJ2-5; D gene ambiguous. This CDR3 contains 12 residues. V was trimmed by 3 bases and J by 1 base, leaving 6 bases between them. Germline V CDR1 and CDR2: DFQATT, SNEGSKA (reference sequence). The CDR3 loop is CSASPAQETQYF. CDR3 nucleotide sequence: TGCAGTGCTAGTCCCGCCCAAGAGACCCAGTACTTC.

This clonotype appeared many times. The genes are TRBV5-1 and TRBJ1-5; D may be TRBD1 (5 bases). CDR3 length: 13 amino acids. The V and J ends lost 4 bases and 3 bases respectively, with 8 bases between them. Germline-derived CDR1 and CDR2 are SGHRS and YFSETQ. This CDR3 reads CASSDSPNQPQHF. DNA of the CDR3: TGCGCCAGCAGCGACAGCCCCAATCAGCCCCAGCATTTT.

Ten or more counts support this clonotype. The chain carries TRBV3-1 and TRBJ2-4, with 16 bases fitting TRBD2. This CDR3 comprises 16 residues. J gave up 8 bases and V 3 bases, and 4 bases lay outside the gene matches. CDR1 is LGHDT, CDR2 YNNKEL, per germline (reference sequence). CDR3 protein: CASSHGGLAGGHIQYF. The DNA of the CDR3 is TGTGCCAGCAGCCATGGGGGACTAGCGGGAGGGCACATTCAGTACTTC.

This clonotype was recorded many times. The CDR3, as DNA: TGTGCCAGCAGCTTAGCGGATTACGAGCAGTACTTC. Its translation is CASSLADYEQYF. The V call is TRBV7-9, the J call TRBJ2-7, with unresolved D. The CDR3 spans 12 residues. The germline V and J ends were trimmed by 0 bases and 4 bases, with 4 bases remaining between them. The germline CDR1 and CDR2 sequences are SEHNR and FQNEAQ (reference sequence).

The sample holds a few counts of this clonotype. One end of the junction varies from germline; a read error may be responsible. The chain uses TRBV11-2 and TRBJ2-5; 7 nucleotides match TRBD1. Germline lookup yields CDR1 SGHAT and CDR2 FQNNGV. The CDR3 consists of 11 residues. DNA of the CDR3: TGTGCCTGCAGGGGGCAAGAGACCCAGTACTTC. This gives the protein CACRGQETQYF.

The chain recombines TRBV5-1 with TRBJ2-7; the match to TRBD2 covers 12 bases. The germline V gene encodes CDR1 SGHRS and CDR2 YFSETQ. The CDR3 contains 16 residues. Germline trimming cut 0 bases from V and 2 bases from J; bases unmatched to any gene: 3. The CDR3 region is CASSLGLAGAPYEQYF. The CDR3 nucleotides are TGCGCCAGCAGCTTGGGACTAGCGGGAGCCCCCTACGAGCAGTACTTC.

The chain combines TRBV19 with TRBJ2-5, with a possible D match to TRBD2 (6 bases). This CDR3 contains 17 residues. Trimming pared 3 bases from V and 3 bases from J, leaving 20 bases between. Germline values: CDR1 LNHDA, CDR2 SQIVND (reference sequence). CDR3 sequence: CASSIHRSGPSEETQYF. DNA of the CDR3: TGTGCCAGTAGTATTCACCGCTCGGGACCTAGCGAAGAGACCCAGTACTTC.

This sequence joins TRBV7-3 and TRBJ2-3; 11 bases are shared with TRBD2. Germline CDR1 reads SGHTA; CDR2 reads FQGTGA. V lost 5 bases, J lost 4 bases, and 5 bases stayed unmatched. CDR3 length: 15 amino acids. CDR3 region: CASSLGGLAADTQYF. The CDR3 region has the DNA TGTGCCAGCAGCCTCGGGGGACTAGCGGCAGATACGCAGTATTTT.

This clonotype was found a few times. The V and J genes are TRBV28 and TRBJ2-3; D may correspond to TRBD1 or TRBD2 (5 bases each). Germline values: CDR1 MDHEN, CDR2 SYDVKM. Trimming removed 3 bases from V and 4 bases from J, with 11 bases in between. The CDR3 is 14 amino acids. The CDR3 DNA sequence: TGTGCCAGCAGTTTGGCAGGGAGAGCAGATACGCAGTATTTT. It translates to CASSLAGRADTQYF.

This chain links TRBV7-2 with TRBJ2-5; possibly TRBD2 for D (5 bases). The V gene's germline CDR1 is SGHTA and CDR2 FQGNSA. V shed 4 bases and J shed 0 bases, with 9 bases lying between them. The CDR3 loop spans 14 amino acids. CDR3 in DNA: TGTGCCAGCAGCTCCGGGGTGTACCAAGAGACCCAGTACTTC. It is translated as CASSSGVYQETQYF. Complete variable domain (other parts from reference TRBV7-2 and TRBJ2-5): GAGVSQSPSNKVTEKGKDVELRCDPISGHTALYWYRQSLGQGLEFLIYFQGNSAPDKSGLPSDRFSAERTGGSVSTLTIQRTQQEDSAVYLCASSSGVYQETQYFGPGTRLLVL.

This clonotype was observed many times. The chain is built from TRBV7-2 and TRBJ2-1; 13 nucleotides match TRBD2. V lost 1 base, J lost 7 bases, and 7 bases stayed unmatched. Germline-derived CDR1 and CDR2 are SGHTA and FQGNSA. The CDR3 spans 17 residues. CDR3 residues: CASSLVFWTSGGNEQFF. CDR3 DNA sequence: TGTGCCAGCAGCTTAGTTTTTTGGACTAGCGGGGGTAATGAGCAGTTCTTC.

The chain uses TRBV7-2 and TRBJ2-1; D is unresolved. The germline gives CDR1 SGHTA, CDR2 FQGNSA. The germline V and J ends were trimmed by 0 bases and 8 bases, with 14 bases remaining between them. This CDR3 is built from 15 residues. In nucleotides, the CDR3 is TGTGCCAGCAGCTTAGCGCATCCGCCTTACCATGAGCAGTTCTTC. Amino acid sequence: CASSLAHPPYHEQFF.

The chain carries TRBV5-1 and TRBJ2-7, with D perhaps TRBD1 or TRBD2 (6 bases each). CDR1 and CDR2 from the germline V gene are SGHRS and YFSETQ. Trimming took off 4 bases at V and 4 bases at J, with 18 bases between the two ends. CDR3 length: 15 residues. The chain's CDR3 is CASSAGAGQAYEQYF. The CDR3 DNA reads TGCGCCAGCAGCGCTGGGGCGGGACAAGCTTACGAGCAGTACTTC.

This clonotype was detected many times. The V and J genes are TRBV29-1 and TRBJ2-3; D remains ambiguous. The CDR3 length is 13 residues. The germline gives CDR1 SQVTM, CDR2 ANQGSEA. The V gene lost 5 bases and the J gene lost 0 bases, with 9 bases spanning the gap. CDR3: CSVYGPSTDTQYF. Here the CDR3 DNA reads TGCAGCGTTTATGGCCCCAGCACAGATACGCAGTATTTT.

This clonotype was counted ten times or more. The chain couples TRBV7-2 to TRBJ2-1; 7 positions match TRBD2. From germline, CDR1 is SGHTA and CDR2 FQGNSA. Trimming at V came to 5 bases and at J to 4 bases, leaving 11 bases not matched to a gene. This CDR3 region has 16 residues. CDR3 protein: CASSPLAGAMYNEQFF. CDR3 sequence (DNA): TGTGCCAGCAGCCCCTTGGCGGGAGCCATGTACAATGAGCAGTTCTTC.

In its sample, this clonotype was seen many times. The CDR3 bases are TGCAGCGTTGAAGACCGGACAGACAGAGAGACCCAGTACTTC. Its protein product is CSVEDRTDRETQYF. The J gene is TRBJ2-5, the V gene TRBV29-1; weak D call: TRBD1 (6 bases). Per the germline V gene, CDR1 is SQVTM and CDR2 is ANQGSEA. V dropped 0 bases and J dropped 4 bases, with 12 bases sitting between them. The CDR3 contains 14 residues. Combining the CDR3 with reference TRBV29-1 and TRBJ2-5 gives the whole variable domain SAVISQKPSRDICQRGTSLTIQCQVDSQVTMMFWYRQQPGQSLTLIATANQGSEATYESGFVIDKFPISRPNLTFSTLTVSNMSPEDSSIYLCSVEDRTDRETQYFGPGTRLLVL.

In its sample, this clonotype was seen a few times. The chain combines TRBV6-4 with TRBJ2-7; D call uncertain. Germline-derived CDR1 and CDR2 are MRHNA and SNTAGT. V was clipped by 4 bases and J by 4 bases, with 5 bases between them. The CDR3 has 11 amino acids. CDR3: CASSGVYEQYF. CDR3 in DNA: TGTGCCAGCAGTGGGGTTTACGAGCAGTACTTC.

The chain is built from TRBV7-2 and TRBJ2-1; 7 nucleotides align to TRBD2. Per the germline V gene, CDR1 is SGHTA and CDR2 is FQGNSA. V shed 0 bases and J 7 bases; nucleotides not matched to a gene: 3. The CDR3 runs 14 residues. CDR3 protein: CASSLAGGQNEQFF. CDR3 nucleotide sequence: TGTGCCAGCAGCTTAGCGGGAGGGCAGAATGAGCAGTTCTTC. The full variable domain, in which reference TRBV7-2 and TRBJ2-1 provide the parts outside the CDR3, is GAGVSQSPSNKVTEKGKDVELRCDPISGHTALYWYRQSLGQGLEFLIYFQGNSAPDKSGLPSDRFSAERTGGSVSTLTIQRTQQEDSAVYLCASSLAGGQNEQFFGPGTRLTVL.

This clonotype was seen ten or more times. V is TRBV5-1 and J is TRBJ2-1, with D tentatively TRBD2 (6 bases). V lost 0 bases and J 9 bases, leaving 16 bases between the germline ends. The germline CDR1 and CDR2 sequences are SGHRS and YFSETQ. The CDR3 loop spans 15 amino acids. As DNA, the CDR3 is TGCGCCAGCAGCTTGGGATCTAGCGACGGTGTTGAGCAGTTCTTC. Protein sequence: CASSLGSSDGVEQFF.

This clonotype was counted at least ten times. The CDR3 DNA reads TGTGCCACCGGCCTTTATACGCAGTATTTT. This codes for CATGLYTQYF. This chain uses TRBV25-1 with TRBJ2-3, with D unclear. This CDR3 contains 10 residues. Trimming took 10 bases from V and 7 from J, leaving 9 bases between them. Germline-derived CDR1 and CDR2 are MGHDK and SYGVNS.

The chain joins TRBV11-2 to TRBJ2-5; D not certain. Germline assignment: CDR1 SGHAT and CDR2 FQNNGV. The length of the CDR3 is 12 residues. Trimming pared 4 bases from V and 5 bases from J, leaving 8 bases between. The chain's CDR3 is CASSWSGETQYF. CDR3 coding DNA: TGTGCCAGCAGCTGGTCCGGGGAGACCCAGTACTTC.

The rearrangement links TRBV14 to TRBJ2-3, with D possibly TRBD2 on 6 matching bases. Looked up from germline, CDR1 is SGHDN and CDR2 is FVKESK. This CDR3 contains 15 residues. V lost 5 bases, J lost 1 base, and 13 bases lay in between. CDR3 amino acids: CASSARDWGTDTQYF. In nucleotides, the CDR3 is TGTGCCAGCAGCGCCCGGGACTGGGGCACAGATACGCAGTATTTT. The whole variable domain, filled in from reference TRBV14 and TRBJ2-3, reads EAGVTQFPSHSVIEKGQTVTLRCDPISGHDNLYWYRRVMGKEIKFLLHFVKESKQDESGMPNNRFLAERTGGTYSTLKVQPAELEDSGVYFCASSARDWGTDTQYFGPGTRLTVL.